This TCR beta chain was identified in a study of blood T cell repertoires in COVID-19. This clone occurred a few times. CDR3 size: 15 residues. The V gene lost 0 bases and the J gene lost 6 bases, with 11 bases spanning the gap. The germline CDR1 and CDR2 sequences are LNHNV and YYDKDF (reference sequence). Measured with immunoSEQ multiplex PCR; TCRdb has only the in-frame clones, and not every one. Of about 440,000 clones listed, roughly 91% are singletons. Sequenced: peripheral blood. The V and J genes are TRBV15 and TRBJ2-2; D gene unclear. The source is a woman in her twenties or thirties with acute or convalescent COVID-19. The CDR3 DNA reads as TGTGCCACCAGCAGAGATTCGCGTCAGGCCGGGGAGCTGTTTTTT. The encoded protein is CATSRDSRQAGELFF.